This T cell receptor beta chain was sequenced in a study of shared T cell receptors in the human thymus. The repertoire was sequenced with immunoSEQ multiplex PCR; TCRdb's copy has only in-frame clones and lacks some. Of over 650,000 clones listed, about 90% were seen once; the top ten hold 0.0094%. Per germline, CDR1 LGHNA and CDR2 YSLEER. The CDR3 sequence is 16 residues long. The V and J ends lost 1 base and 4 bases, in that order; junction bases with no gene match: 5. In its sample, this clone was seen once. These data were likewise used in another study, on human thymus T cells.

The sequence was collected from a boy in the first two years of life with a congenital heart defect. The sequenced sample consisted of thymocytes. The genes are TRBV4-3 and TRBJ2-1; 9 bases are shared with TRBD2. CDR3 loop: CASSQGRTSVYNEQFF. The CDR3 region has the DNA TGCGCCAGCAGCCAAGGGAGGACTAGCGTATACAATGAGCAGTTCTTC.